The next 5 T cell receptor beta chains were all read from a single sample in a study of shared clonotypes between healthy human individuals. The data were produced by immunoSEQ multiplex PCR, yet TCRdb's version contains in-frame clones alone and is incomplete. The repertoire holds 600,000 to 700,000 clones, with around 78% as singletons. The specimen was memory CD4+ T cells sorted from blood. Subset specified: CD45RA-negative fraction. The receptors stem from a young woman in good health.

This sequence joins TRBV11-2 and TRBJ2-7; TRBD1 aligns across 7 bases. This CDR3 region has 15 residues. Germline CDR1 reads SGHAT; CDR2 reads FQNNGV. The ends lost 5 bases at V and 3 bases at J; junction bases unmatched: 10. In DNA form, the CDR3 reads TGTGCCAGCAGCCCTAGGGGGCGCGTAAGCTACGAGCAGTACTTC. Encoded protein: CASSPRGRVSYEQYF.

The chain has TRBV15 and TRBJ1-2; 9 nucleotides match TRBD1. The CDR3 runs 16 residues. V trimming: 5 bases; J trimming: 3 bases; junction bases outside the gene matches: 10. The germline V gene encodes CDR1 LNHNV and CDR2 YYDKDF (reference sequence). The chain's CDR3 is CATSPRTGAKDYGYTF. The CDR3 DNA reads TGTGCCACCAGCCCTCGGACAGGGGCGAAAGACTATGGCTACACCTTC.

The gene calls are TRBV7-9 and TRBJ1-2; 7 bases are a match to TRBD1. Looked up from germline, CDR1 is SEHNR and CDR2 is FQNEAQ (reference sequence). V lost 5 bases to trimming and J lost 4 bases; unmatched junction nucleotides: 13. This CDR3 has 16 amino acids. The CDR3 DNA follows: TGTGCCAGCAGCAAACTACAGGGGCTTGCGGGCTATGGCTACACCTTC. This codes for CASSKLQGLAGYGYTF.

The CDR3 DNA follows: TGTGCCAGCAGCGCTAGGGTCGGGGAGCTGTTTTTT. It translates to CASSARVGELFF. The chain joins TRBV7-8 to TRBJ2-2; D not certain. Trimming removed 5 bases from V and 7 bases from J, with 8 bases in between. The CDR3 contains 12 residues. The germline CDR1 and CDR2 sequences are SGHVS and FQNEAQ.

This chain uses TRBV4-2 with TRBJ2-7; D perhaps matches TRBD1 (5 bases). Germline V gives CDR1 LGHNA, CDR2 YNFKEQ. The CDR3 is 14 residues long. Trimming cost V 5 bases and J 2 bases, with 13 bases left between them. Here the CDR3 reads CASSSTDRPYEQYF. In DNA, the CDR3 is TGTGCCAGCAGCTCTACTGACAGACCCTACGAGCAGTACTTC.